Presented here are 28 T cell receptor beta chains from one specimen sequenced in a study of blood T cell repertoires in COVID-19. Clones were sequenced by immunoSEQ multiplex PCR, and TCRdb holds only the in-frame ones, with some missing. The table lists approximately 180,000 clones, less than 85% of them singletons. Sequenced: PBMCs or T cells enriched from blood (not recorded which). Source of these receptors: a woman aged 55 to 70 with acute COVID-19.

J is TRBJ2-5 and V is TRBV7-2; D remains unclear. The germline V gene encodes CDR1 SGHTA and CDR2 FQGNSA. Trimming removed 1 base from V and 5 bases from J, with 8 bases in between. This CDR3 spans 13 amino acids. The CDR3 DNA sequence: TGTGCCAGCAGCTTAGATTCGCGCGAGACCCAGTACTTC. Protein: CASSLDSRETQYF.

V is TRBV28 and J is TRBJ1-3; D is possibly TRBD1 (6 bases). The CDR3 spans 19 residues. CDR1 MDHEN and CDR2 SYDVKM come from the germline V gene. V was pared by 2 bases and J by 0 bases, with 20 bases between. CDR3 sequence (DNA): TGTGCCAGCAGTTTAAGGCAGGGGCGGCGGAGTAGCTCTGGAAACACCATATATTTT. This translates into CASSLRQGRRSSSGNTIYF.

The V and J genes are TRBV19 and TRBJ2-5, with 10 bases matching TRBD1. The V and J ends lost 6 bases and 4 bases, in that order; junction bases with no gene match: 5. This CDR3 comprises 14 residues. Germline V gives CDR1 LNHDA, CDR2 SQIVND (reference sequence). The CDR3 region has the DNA TGTGCCAGTAGCACGACAGGGGGCTTAGAGACCCAGTACTTC. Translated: CASSTTGGLETQYF.

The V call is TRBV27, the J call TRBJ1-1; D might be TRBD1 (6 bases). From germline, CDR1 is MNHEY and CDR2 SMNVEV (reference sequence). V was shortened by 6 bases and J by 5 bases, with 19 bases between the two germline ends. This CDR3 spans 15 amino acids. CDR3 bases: TGTGCCAGCAGATCGCCTTCAGGGGTAGGTACTGAAGCTTTCTTT. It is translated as CASRSPSGVGTEAFF.

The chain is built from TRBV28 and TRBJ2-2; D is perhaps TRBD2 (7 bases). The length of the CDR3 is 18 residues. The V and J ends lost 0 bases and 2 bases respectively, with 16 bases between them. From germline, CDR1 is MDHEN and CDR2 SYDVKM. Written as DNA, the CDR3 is TGTGCCAGCAGTTTATGGGAAGGGGGGACTACTAACACCGGGGAGCTGTTTTTT. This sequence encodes CASSLWEGGTTNTGELFF.

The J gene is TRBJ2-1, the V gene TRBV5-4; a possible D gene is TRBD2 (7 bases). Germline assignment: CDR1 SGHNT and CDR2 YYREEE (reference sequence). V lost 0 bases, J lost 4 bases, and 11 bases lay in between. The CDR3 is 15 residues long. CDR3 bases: TGTGCCAGCAGCTTGGAGGGGGGGACGTACAATGAGCAGTTCTTC. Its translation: CASSLEGGTYNEQFF.

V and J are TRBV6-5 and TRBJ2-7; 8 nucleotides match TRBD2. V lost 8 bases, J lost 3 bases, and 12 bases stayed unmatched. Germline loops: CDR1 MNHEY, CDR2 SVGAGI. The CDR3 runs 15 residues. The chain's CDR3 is CASRESGGAGYEQYF. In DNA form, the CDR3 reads TGTGCCAGCCGGGAGAGCGGGGGCGCCGGCTACGAGCAGTACTTC.

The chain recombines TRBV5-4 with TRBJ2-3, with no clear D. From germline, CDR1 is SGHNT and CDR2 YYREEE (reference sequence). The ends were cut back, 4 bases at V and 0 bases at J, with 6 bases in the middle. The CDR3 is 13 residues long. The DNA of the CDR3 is TGTGCCAGCAGCATAACTAGCACAGATACGCAGTATTTT. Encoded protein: CASSITSTDTQYF.

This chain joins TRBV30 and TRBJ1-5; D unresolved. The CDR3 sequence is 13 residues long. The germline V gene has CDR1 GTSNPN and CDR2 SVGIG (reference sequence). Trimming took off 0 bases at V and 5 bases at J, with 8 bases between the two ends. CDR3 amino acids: CAWSVLRDQPQHF. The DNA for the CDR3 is TGTGCCTGGAGTGTACTGAGGGATCAGCCCCAGCATTTT.

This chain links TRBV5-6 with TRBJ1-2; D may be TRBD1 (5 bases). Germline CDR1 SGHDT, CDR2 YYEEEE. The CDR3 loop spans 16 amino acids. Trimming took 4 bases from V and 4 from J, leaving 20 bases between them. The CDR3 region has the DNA TGTGCCAGCAGCCCGTTCGGGGGATCCGGTCTCTATGGCTACACCTTC. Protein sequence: CASSPFGGSGLYGYTF.

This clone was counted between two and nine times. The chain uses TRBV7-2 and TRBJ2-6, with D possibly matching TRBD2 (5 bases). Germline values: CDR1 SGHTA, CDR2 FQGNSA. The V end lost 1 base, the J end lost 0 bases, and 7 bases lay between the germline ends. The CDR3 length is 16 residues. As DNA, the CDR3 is TGTGCCAGCAGCTTAGTTCGGGACTCTGGGGCCAACGTCCTGACTTTC. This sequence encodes CASSLVRDSGANVLTF.

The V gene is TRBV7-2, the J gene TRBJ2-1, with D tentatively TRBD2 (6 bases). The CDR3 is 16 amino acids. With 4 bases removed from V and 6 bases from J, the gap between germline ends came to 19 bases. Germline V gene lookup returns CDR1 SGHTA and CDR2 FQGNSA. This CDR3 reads CASSWFEDSGGNEQFF. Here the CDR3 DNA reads TGTGCCAGCAGCTGGTTTGAAGATAGCGGTGGCAATGAGCAGTTCTTC.

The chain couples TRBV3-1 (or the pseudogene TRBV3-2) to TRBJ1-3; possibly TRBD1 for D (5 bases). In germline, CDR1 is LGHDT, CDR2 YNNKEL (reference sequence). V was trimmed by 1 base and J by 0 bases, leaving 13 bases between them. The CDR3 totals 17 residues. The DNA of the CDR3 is TGTGCCAGCAGCCAAGGAAAGGGGACTCACTCTGGAAACACCATATATTTT. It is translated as CASSQGKGTHSGNTIYF.

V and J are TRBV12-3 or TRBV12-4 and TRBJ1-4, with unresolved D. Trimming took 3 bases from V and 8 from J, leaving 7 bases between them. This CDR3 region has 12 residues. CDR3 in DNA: TGTGCCAGCAGTTTTAGAGGGGAAAAACTGTTTTTT. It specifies CASSFRGEKLFF.

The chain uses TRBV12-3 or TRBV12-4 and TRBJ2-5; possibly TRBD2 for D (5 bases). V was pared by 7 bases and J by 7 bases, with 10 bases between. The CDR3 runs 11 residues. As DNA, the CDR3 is TGTGCCAGCACCATGGGAGCGACCCAGTACTTC. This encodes CASTMGATQYF.

CDR3 nucleotides: TGTGCCAGCAGCTTAGGGGGACAGGTATTGGCCGGGGAGCTGTTTTTT. Protein product: CASSLGGQVLAGELFF. This chain links TRBV11-2 with TRBJ2-2; 8 bases are shared with TRBD1. The CDR3 runs to 16 residues. CDR1 and CDR2 (germline): SGHAT, FQNNGV. V gave up 1 base and J gave up 6 bases; unmatched junction bases: 7. Full variable domain (rest looked up from reference TRBV11-2 and TRBJ2-2): EAGVAQSPRYKIIEKRQSVAFWCNPISGHATLYWYQQILGQGPKLLIQFQNNGVVDDSQLPKDRFSAERLKGVDSTLKIQPAKLEDSAVYLCASSLGGQVLAGELFFGEGSRLTVL.

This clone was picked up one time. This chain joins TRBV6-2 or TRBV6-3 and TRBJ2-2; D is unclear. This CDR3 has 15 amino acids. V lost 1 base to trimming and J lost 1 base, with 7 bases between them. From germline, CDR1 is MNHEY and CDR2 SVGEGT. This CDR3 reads CASSYLHMNTGELFF. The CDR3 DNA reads TGTGCCAGCAGTTACTTACACATGAACACCGGGGAGCTGTTTTTT.

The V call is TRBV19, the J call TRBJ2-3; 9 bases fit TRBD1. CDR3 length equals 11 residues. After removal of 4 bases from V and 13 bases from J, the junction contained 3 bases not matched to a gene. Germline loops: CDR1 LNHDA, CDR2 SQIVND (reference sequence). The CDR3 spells CASSRQGVEYF. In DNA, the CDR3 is TGTGCCAGTAGTAGACAGGGGGTAGAGTATTTT.

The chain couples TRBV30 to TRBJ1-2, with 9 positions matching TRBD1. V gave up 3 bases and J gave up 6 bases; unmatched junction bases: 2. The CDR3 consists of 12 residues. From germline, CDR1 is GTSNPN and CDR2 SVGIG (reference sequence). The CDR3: CAWSRQGDGYTF. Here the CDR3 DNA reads TGTGCCTGGAGCCGACAGGGGGATGGCTACACCTTC.

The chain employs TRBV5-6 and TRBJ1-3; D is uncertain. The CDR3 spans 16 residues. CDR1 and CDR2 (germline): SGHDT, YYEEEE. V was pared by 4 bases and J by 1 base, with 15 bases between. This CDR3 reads CASSLTGSLSGNTIYF. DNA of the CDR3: TGTGCCAGCAGCCTCACGGGTTCCTTATCTGGAAACACCATATATTTT.

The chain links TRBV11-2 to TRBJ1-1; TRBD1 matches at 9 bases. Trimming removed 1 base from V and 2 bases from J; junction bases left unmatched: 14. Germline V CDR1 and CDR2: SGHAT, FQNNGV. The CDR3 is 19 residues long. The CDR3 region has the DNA TGTGCCAGCAGCTTAGGGACTGGGACAGGGTGGGGGGAAAACACTGAAGCTTTCTTT. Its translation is CASSLGTGTGWGENTEAFF. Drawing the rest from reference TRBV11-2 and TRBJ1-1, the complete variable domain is EAGVAQSPRYKIIEKRQSVAFWCNPISGHATLYWYQQILGQGPKLLIQFQNNGVVDDSQLPKDRFSAERLKGVDSTLKIQPAKLEDSAVYLCASSLGTGTGWGENTEAFFGQGTRLTVV.

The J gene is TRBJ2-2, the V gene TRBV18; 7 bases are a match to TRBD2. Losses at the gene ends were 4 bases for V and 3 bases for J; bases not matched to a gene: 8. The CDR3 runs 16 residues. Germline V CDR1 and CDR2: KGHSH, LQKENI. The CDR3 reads CASSQRETKYTGELFF. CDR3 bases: TGTGCCAGCTCACAGCGGGAAACAAAATACACCGGGGAGCTGTTTTTT.

CDR3: CASSPGWREGYGYTF. The CDR3 DNA follows: TGTGCCAGTAGCCCAGGGTGGAGGGAGGGCTATGGCTACACCTTC. The V and J genes are TRBV19 and TRBJ1-2; D possibly corresponds to TRBD1 (5 bases). The CDR3 totals 15 residues. CDR1 and CDR2 (germline): LNHDA, SQIVND (reference sequence). V lost 6 bases to trimming and J lost 4 bases, with 18 bases between them.

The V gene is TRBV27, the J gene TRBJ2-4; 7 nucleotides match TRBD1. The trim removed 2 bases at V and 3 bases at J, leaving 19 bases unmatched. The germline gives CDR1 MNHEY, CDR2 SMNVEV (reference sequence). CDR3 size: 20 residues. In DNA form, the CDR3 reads TGTGCCAGCAGTTTAGGAAGAGGGGGCTTAGGTGTCTCCCTCAAAAACATTCAGTACTTC. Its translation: CASSLGRGGLGVSLKNIQYF.

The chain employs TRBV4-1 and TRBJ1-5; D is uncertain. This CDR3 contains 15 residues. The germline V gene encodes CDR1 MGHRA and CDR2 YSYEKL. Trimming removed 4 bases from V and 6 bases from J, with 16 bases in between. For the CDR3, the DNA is TGCGCCAGCAGCCGCACAGTCTCCCGTAGTCAGCCCCAGCATTTT. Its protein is CASSRTVSRSQPQHF.

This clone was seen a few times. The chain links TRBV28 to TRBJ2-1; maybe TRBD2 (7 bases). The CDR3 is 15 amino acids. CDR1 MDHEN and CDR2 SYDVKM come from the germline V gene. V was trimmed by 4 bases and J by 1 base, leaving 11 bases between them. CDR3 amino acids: CASSSAGASYNEQFF. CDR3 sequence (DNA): TGTGCCAGCAGTTCCGCGGGGGCATCCTACAATGAGCAGTTCTTC.

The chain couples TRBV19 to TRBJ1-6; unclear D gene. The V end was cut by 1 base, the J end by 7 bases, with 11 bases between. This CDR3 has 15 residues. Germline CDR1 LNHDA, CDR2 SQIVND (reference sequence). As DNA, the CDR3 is TGTGCCAGTAGTATAGCCCCAGGTCTGAATTCACCCCTCCACTTT. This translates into CASSIAPGLNSPLHF.

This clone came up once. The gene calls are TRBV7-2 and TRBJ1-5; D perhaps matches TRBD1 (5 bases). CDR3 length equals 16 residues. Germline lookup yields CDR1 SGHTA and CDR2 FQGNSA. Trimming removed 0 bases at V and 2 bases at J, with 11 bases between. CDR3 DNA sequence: TGTGCCAGCAGCTTAGCGGGAGGGGTTGGCAATCAGCCCCAGCATTTT. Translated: CASSLAGGVGNQPQHF.